The 18 T cell receptor beta chains presented below share a single source sample, sequenced in a study of Ad26.COV2.S vaccination and SARS-CoV-2 variants. Treatment defined: about 20 received Ad26.COV2.S at low or high dose, single or two shots; about 5 received placebo; per-sample allocation not given. Each sample was drawn 63 days after the first injection (of vaccine or placebo). TCRdb's table, derived via immunoSEQ multiplex PCR, lists solely in-frame clones and lacks some. The table lists 300,000 to 350,000 clones, 86% of them singletons, with 1.5% to 2.5% in the top ten. The sequencing here drew on peripheral blood, taken in a trial of Ad26.COV2.S vaccine versus placebo. These receptors all stem from a person aged 18 to 65 who received the Ad26.COV2.S COVID-19 vaccine or a placebo.

The J gene is TRBJ1-4, the V gene TRBV11-2, with D perhaps matching TRBD1 (6 bases). Trimming shortened V by 1 base and J by 8 bases, and 8 bases separated the two germline ends. This CDR3 comprises 13 residues. Germline V gene sequence: CDR1 SGHAT, CDR2 FQNNGV. CDR3 in DNA: TGTGCCAGCAGCTTAGTACAGGGAGAAAAACTGTTTTTT. This sequence encodes CASSLVQGEKLFF.

The chain is built from TRBV2 and TRBJ2-3; unclear D gene. Germline CDR1 and CDR2: SNHLY and FYNNEI. CDR3 length equals 14 residues. The V gene lost 6 bases and the J gene lost 1 base, with 11 bases spanning the gap. The CDR3: CASRAGAGTDTQYF. The DNA for the CDR3 is TGTGCCAGCAGGGCAGGCGCGGGCACAGATACGCAGTATTTT.

The chain joins TRBV3-1 (or the pseudogene TRBV3-2) to TRBJ1-1; tentative D call: TRBD1 (6 bases). CDR1 is LGHDT, CDR2 YNNKEL, per germline (reference sequence). Trimming took 2 bases from V and 5 from J, leaving 9 bases between them. The CDR3 runs to 13 residues. The CDR3 nucleotides read TGTGCCAGCAGCCAACGCAGGGGTACTGAAGCTTTCTTT. Translating gives CASSQRRGTEAFF.

The chain is built from TRBV7-9 and TRBJ2-2; 10 positions agree with TRBD1. This CDR3 spans 14 amino acids. The trim removed 5 bases at V and 4 bases at J, leaving 1 base unmatched. From germline, CDR1 is SEHNR and CDR2 FQNEAQ (reference sequence). The CDR3 spells CASSRTGGTGELFF. The DNA for the CDR3 is TGTGCCAGCAGCCGGACAGGGGGCACCGGGGAGCTGTTTTTT.

J is TRBJ1-1 and V is TRBV18; D is uncertain. Germline CDR1 KGHSH, CDR2 LQKENI. V was clipped by 5 bases and J by 0 bases, with 7 bases between them. This CDR3 is built from 13 residues. The CDR3 DNA sequence: TGTGCCAGCTCAGCCGATCTGAACACTGAAGCTTTCTTT. Protein product: CASSADLNTEAFF. Full variable domain (outside the CDR3, taken from reference TRBV18 and TRBJ1-1): NAGVMQNPRHLVRRRGQEARLRCSPMKGHSHVYWYRQLPEEGLKFMVYLQKENIIDESGMPKERFSAEFPKEGPSILRIQQVVRGDSAAYFCASSADLNTEAFFGQGTRLTVV.

This clone was seen once. The chain joins TRBV5-3 to TRBJ1-5, with D possibly being TRBD1 (6 bases). TRBV5-3 falls under the ORF class, with uncertain function. With 1 base removed from V and 7 bases from J, the gap between germline ends came to 15 bases. CDR3 length equals 15 residues. This CDR3 reads CARSLRSRGQQPQHF. The CDR3 DNA reads as TGTGCCAGAAGCTTGCGTAGCAGGGGACAACAGCCCCAGCATTTT.

The rearrangement uses TRBV10-2 and TRBJ2-3, with TRBD1 as a possible D gene (6 bases). This CDR3 is built from 15 residues. V lost 5 bases and J 3 bases, leaving 15 bases between the germline ends. Germline CDR1 is WSHSY and CDR2 is SAAADI. In DNA, the CDR3 is TGCGCCAGCAGTTTCCAGGGGTCTAGGACAGATACGCAGTATTTT. Translation: CASSFQGSRTDTQYF.

This clone was seen a single time. The rearrangement uses TRBV4-3 and TRBJ1-2; D possibly corresponds to TRBD1 (6 bases). Trimming stripped 1 base from V and 4 bases from J, with 19 bases between. Germline-derived CDR1 and CDR2 are LGHNA and YSLEER. The CDR3 consists of 17 residues. The CDR3 sequence is CASSQGVRGAEVYGYTF. The CDR3 region has the DNA TGCGCCAGCAGCCAAGGAGTGCGGGGGGCTGAGGTCTATGGCTACACCTTC.

The genes are TRBV3-1 (or the pseudogene TRBV3-2) and TRBJ2-5; D call uncertain. This CDR3 contains 15 residues. In germline, CDR1 is LGHDT, CDR2 YNNKEL (reference sequence). Between the trimmed V and J ends, which lost 3 bases and 2 bases, there was a span of 13 bases. The CDR3 loop reads CASSHGRPLQETQYF. CDR3 nucleotide sequence: TGTGCCAGCAGCCATGGCCGACCACTTCAAGAGACCCAGTACTTC.

V is TRBV7-8 and J is TRBJ1-2; the D gene is possibly TRBD1 (5 bases). The CDR3 loop spans 14 amino acids. V lost 5 bases and J 4 bases, leaving 14 bases between the germline ends. Germline V CDR1 and CDR2: SGHVS, FQNEAQ. Here the CDR3 reads CASSRERQSYGYTF. CDR3 nucleotides: TGTGCCAGCAGCCGAGAGAGACAGAGCTATGGCTACACCTTC.

The J gene is TRBJ2-3, the V gene TRBV4-2; D gene ambiguous. V shed 3 bases and J shed 1 base, with 5 bases lying between them. The CDR3 has 13 residues. The germline gives CDR1 LGHNA, CDR2 YNFKEQ. In nucleotides, the CDR3 is TGTGCCAGCAGCCATGCCGGCACAGATACGCAGTATTTT. Its translation: CASSHAGTDTQYF.

V is TRBV10-3 and J is TRBJ1-2, with D tentatively TRBD1 (5 bases). This CDR3 has 12 residues. Trimming took 2 bases from V and 8 from J, leaving 9 bases between them. Germline CDR1 ENHRY, CDR2 SYGVKD. CDR3 protein: CAISERGRGYTF. The CDR3 DNA is TGTGCCATCAGTGAGAGGGGTCGGGGCTACACCTTC.

J is TRBJ1-2 and V is TRBV5-6; D uncertain. The CDR3 sequence is 13 residues long. Germline V gene sequence: CDR1 SGHDT, CDR2 YYEEEE. V lost 3 bases to trimming and J lost 6 bases, with 12 bases between them. The CDR3 protein is CASSSATGDGYTF. The CDR3 coding sequence is TGTGCCAGCAGCTCGGCGACCGGTGATGGCTACACCTTC.

The chain links TRBV6-1 to TRBJ1-1; perhaps TRBD1 as D (5 bases). This CDR3 spans 14 amino acids. Germline-derived CDR1 and CDR2 are MNHNS and SASEGT. Trimming shortened V by 2 bases and J by 4 bases, and 11 bases separated the two germline ends. Written as DNA, the CDR3 is TGTGCCAGCAGTGAAAAATTTAGGGGCACTGAAGCTTTCTTT. Amino acids: CASSEKFRGTEAFF.

The chain combines TRBV19 with TRBJ1-1, with a possible D match to TRBD1 (6 bases). Germline CDR1 is LNHDA and CDR2 is SQIVND (reference sequence). The CDR3 contains 14 residues. The V gene lost 6 bases and the J gene lost 6 bases, with 17 bases spanning the gap. As DNA, the CDR3 is TGTGCCAGTAGGGCAAACAGGGTGGGCGCTGAAGCTTTCTTT. Its translation is CASRANRVGAEAFF.

V and J are TRBV29-1 and TRBJ1-1, with D possibly TRBD1 on 6 matching bases. The CDR3 consists of 13 residues. The V gene lost 5 bases and the J gene lost 1 base, with 11 bases spanning the gap. CDR1 SQVTM and CDR2 ANQGSEA come from the germline V gene. The CDR3 spells CSVHRDRNTEAFF. The CDR3 nucleotides read TGCAGCGTTCACAGGGATAGGAACACTGAAGCTTTCTTT.

The chain has TRBV4-3 and TRBJ2-7; either TRBD1 or TRBD2 may fit D (5 bases each). The V and J ends lost 0 bases and 5 bases respectively, with 20 bases between them. This CDR3 spans 17 amino acids. From germline, CDR1 is LGHNA and CDR2 YSLEER. The CDR3 region is CASSQDSGRDGTDEQYF. The CDR3 DNA sequence: TGCGCCAGCAGCCAAGATTCTGGTCGGGACGGGACCGACGAGCAGTACTTC.

The chain employs TRBV7-2 and TRBJ2-2; D ambiguous. The V and J ends lost 2 bases and 0 bases respectively, with 16 bases between them. Germline CDR1 and CDR2: SGHTA and FQGNSA. The CDR3 length is 18 residues. For the CDR3, the DNA is TGTGCCAGCAGCTTAACCCCGGTGAGCCTCGCGAACACCGGGGAGCTGTTTTTT. Translation: CASSLTPVSLANTGELFF. The whole variable domain, remainder taken from reference TRBV7-2 and TRBJ2-2, is GAGVSQSPSNKVTEKGKDVELRCDPISGHTALYWYRQSLGQGLEFLIYFQGNSAPDKSGLPSDRFSAERTGGSVSTLTIQRTQQEDSAVYLCASSLTPVSLANTGELFFGEGSRLTVL.